Listed below are T cell receptor beta chains from one sample, sequenced in a study of blood T cell repertoires in COVID-19. Profiling relied on immunoSEQ multiplex PCR, and the TCRdb table lists in-frame clones only, not all of them. The sample holds a few hundred thousand clones, around 80% seen once. Input material: PBMCs or T cells enriched from blood (not recorded which). The receptors derive from a man aged 30-40 years with acute COVID-19. Each CDR3 is given with its conserved first and last residue. D genes are given only for firm matches. Some rows have no size entry. The others give once, few or many, or a class for an expanded clone.

v_gene,d_gene,abundance,j_gene,CDR3nt,CDR3aa
TRBV9,.,.,TRBJ1-2,TGTGCCAGCAGCCTTCCTCTAGGACAGCCAAACTATGGCTACACCTTC,CASSLPLGQPNYGYTF
TRBV5-6,TRBD1,.,TRBJ1-2,TGTGCCAGCAGCTTGGGACAGGGACCATATGGCTACACCTTC,CASSLGQGPYGYTF
TRBV29-1,TRBD1,.,TRBJ1-1,TGCAGCGTTCGGGACAGGGGTAACACTGAAGCTTTCTTT,CSVRDRGNTEAFF
TRBV6-5,.,few,TRBJ2-2,TGTGCCAGCAGCCGCGACAGGGGAGGGACCGGGGAGCTGTTTTTT,CASSRDRGGTGELFF
TRBV4-3,TRBD2,.,TRBJ2-3,TGCGCCAGCAGCCAAGAGGGGCTAGCGGGAGGGGTGACAGATACGCAGTATTTT,CASSQEGLAGGVTDTQYF
TRBV9,.,.,TRBJ2-1,TGTGCCAGCAGCACTCGGACAGCTTACAATGAGCAGTTCTTC,CASSTRTAYNEQFF
TRBV24-1,.,.,TRBJ2-5,TGTGCCACCAGTGATTCCGGGGACCAAGAGACCCAGTACTTC,CATSDSGDQETQYF
TRBV6-5,.,.,TRBJ1-1,TGTGCCAGCAGGAGTCCGACAGGGAACACTGAAGCTTTCTTT,CASRSPTGNTEAFF
TRBV11-3,.,.,TRBJ2-1,TGTGCCAGCAGCTTAGGGGGCGGGGTAACCTACAATGAGCAGTTCTTC,CASSLGGGVTYNEQFF
TRBV18,.,.,TRBJ1-2,TGTGCCAGCTCTCCCACAGGGCCTCCTAACTATGGCTACACCTTC,CASSPTGPPNYGYTF
TRBV10-2,TRBD2,.,TRBJ2-2,TGCGCCAGCAGTGAGCTAGCGGGGACCGGGGAGCTGTTTTTT,CASSELAGTGELFF
TRBV7-2,.,.,TRBJ2-5,TGTGCCAGCAGCTCGTCGGGACTGGGTCAAGAGACCCAGTACTTC,CASSSSGLGQETQYF
TRBV20-1,TRBD2,.,TRBJ2-1,TGCAGTGCTAGTACACGGGAGGGCGTCTACAATGAGCAGTTCTTC,CSASTREGVYNEQFF
TRBV5-4,.,.,TRBJ2-1,TGTGCCAGCAGACTGGAGGGGAATGAGCAGTTCTTC,CASRLEGNEQFF
TRBV5-1,.,.,TRBJ2-2,TGCGCCAGCAGCCTTCAGGAGAACACCGGGGAGCTGTTTTTT,CASSLQENTGELFF
TRBV7-6,.,.,TRBJ1-1,TGTGCCAGCAGCTTAGTAGGGGCCGGGTCTGAAGCTTTCTTT,CASSLVGAGSEAFF
TRBV5-1,.,.,TRBJ2-5,TGTGCCAGCAGCCCCCAGACGGGAAGGGGGGAGACCCAGTACTTC,CASSPQTGRGETQYF
TRBV6-5,.,.,TRBJ1-1,TGTGCCACTCGTCGCAGGGCCCCTATGAACACTGAAGCTTTCTTT,CATRRRAPMNTEAFF
TRBV15,.,few,TRBJ1-6,TGTGCCACCAGCAGAGATCCCCGGGGGAGTTCACCCCTCCACTTT,CATSRDPRGSSPLHF
TRBV7-9,.,.,TRBJ1-1,TGTGCCAGCAGCCAAGACAGAGGTTTCACTGAAGCTTTCTTT,CASSQDRGFTEAFF
TRBV6-5,TRBD2,.,TRBJ2-3,TGTGCCAGCCGTAGGGATCTAGCGGGAGATACGCAGTATTTT,CASRRDLAGDTQYF
TRBV29-1,TRBD1,many,TRBJ1-6,TGCAGCGTCGGACAGGGGTGGAATTCACCCCTCCACTTT,CSVGQGWNSPLHF
TRBV5-1,TRBD1,.,TRBJ1-1,TGCGCCAGCAGCCCGGGACAGTCCATGAACACTGAAGCTTTCTTT,CASSPGQSMNTEAFF
TRBV10-3,.,few,TRBJ2-4,TGTGCCATCAGTGAGAACAGGGTCGAGGCCAAAAACATTCAGTACTTC,CAISENRVEAKNIQYF
TRBV4-1,TRBD1,many,TRBJ1-6,TGCGCCAGCAGCCAAGACCGGGGCAGGGGGGCGAATTCACCCCTCCACTTT,CASSQDRGRGANSPLHF
TRBV9,TRBD1,.,TRBJ1-3,TGTGCCAGTACGGGGCAGGGGGCAAAAAACACCATATATTTT,CASTGQGAKNTIYF
TRBV27,TRBD1,.,TRBJ1-6,TGTGCCAGCAGTTTCGGACAGGGGATCAATTCACCCCTCCACTTT,CASSFGQGINSPLHF
TRBV7-9,TRBD2,once,TRBJ2-1,TGTGCCAGCAGCCGCCCGTCTAGCGGGCTTAATGAGCAGTTCTTC,CASSRPSSGLNEQFF
TRBV27,.,.,TRBJ1-1,TGTGCCAGCAGACCCGGCGGGGCGAACACTGAAGCTTTCTTT,CASRPGGANTEAFF
TRBV5-6,TRBD1,.,TRBJ1-2,TGTGCCAGCAGGGAGAAAGGACAGGGGGTTAGTGGCTACACCTTC,CASREKGQGVSGYTF
TRBV7-9,.,.,TRBJ1-1,TGTGCCAGCAGCCGAGCCGACAGGAGCACTGAAGCTTTCTTT,CASSRADRSTEAFF
TRBV5-1,.,.,TRBJ1-1,TGTGCCAGCAGCTTGGTCGGGGGTACGAACACTGAAGCTTTCTTT,CASSLVGGTNTEAFF
TRBV6-6,TRBD1,.,TRBJ1-2,TGTGCCAGCTGGAGACAGGGGAGTAACTATGGCTACACCTTC,CASWRQGSNYGYTF
TRBV12-2,.,.,TRBJ2-1,TGTGCAAGTCGCTTAGCGGCCCAGCCGACTCAGTTCTTC,CASRLAAQPTQFF
TRBV18,TRBD1,few,TRBJ1-6,TGTGCCAGCTCAGCCGACAGGGAGAATTCACCCCTCCACTTT,CASSADRENSPLHF
TRBV3-1/TRBV3-2,TRBD1,.,TRBJ1-5,TGTGCCAGCAGCCAATCGGACAGGGGGCATAGCAATCAGCCCCAGCATTTT,CASSQSDRGHSNQPQHF
TRBV4-1,.,once,TRBJ2-1,TGCGCCAGCAGCCAATTTGGGGCCAATGAGCAGTTCTTC,CASSQFGANEQFF
TRBV10-1,.,.,TRBJ1-1,TGCGCCAGCCAACCCACGGGGAACACTGAAGCTTTCTTT,CASQPTGNTEAFF
TRBV28,.,.,TRBJ2-1,TGTGCCAGCAGTTCTCGGACGGACTTTGAGCAGTTCTTC,CASSSRTDFEQFF
TRBV14,TRBD1,.,TRBJ1-5,TGTGCCAGCAGCCAACCCGACAGGGGGAGCAATCAGCCCCAGCATTTT,CASSQPDRGSNQPQHF
TRBV5-1,TRBD1,.,TRBJ1-1,TGCGCCAGCAGCGAAACAGGGGGACCTGAAGCTTTCTTT,CASSETGGPEAFF
TRBV30,TRBD1,.,TRBJ1-2,TGTGCCTGGAGCCATTGGACAGGACAAAGCTATGGCTACACCTTC,CAWSHWTGQSYGYTF
TRBV19,TRBD1,once,TRBJ1-5,TGTGCCAGTACCAATCGACAGGGGGCTCGCAATCAGCCCCAGCATTTT,CASTNRQGARNQPQHF
TRBV5-1,TRBD1,.,TRBJ1-2,TGCGCCAGCAGGTCCGGGACAGCTAACTATGGCTACACCTTC,CASRSGTANYGYTF
TRBV19,TRBD1,few,TRBJ1-1,TGTGCCAGTAGTAGAAGGACAGGGGGCATAGTTGAAGCTTTCTTT,CASSRRTGGIVEAFF